The sequence of this T cell receptor beta chain was determined in a study of blood T cell repertoires in COVID-19 (dated by TCRdb to 2018 to 2021). Looking at the study overall: Samples covering the acute and convalescent phases of COVID-19 were provided by collaborators in the United States, Italy and Spain. The prospective study material was composed of cDNA or gDNA derived from T cells, B-cell-depleted T cells, or PBMCs. Deeply sampled blood TCRbeta repertoires from subjects exposed to, actively infected with, or recovered from COVID-19 were included in the dataset. The repertoires were made available in a free public database intended to serve as a resource for research on the immune response to SARS-CoV-2. Samples were obtained from the ongoing ImmuneRACE study (first 160 participants) and from 1,254 subjects provided by 6 global collaborators. The sample metadata nearly always contained a de-identified subject ID, COVID-19 status, age in years and sex. Where HLA class I and class II types were available, the types were taken from metadata supplied by the sample provider, not from assay-based typing. Broader findings and caveats from the paper: The quantity of clinical and demographic metadata differed by source and by participant and was supplied without curation.

This clone was observed a single time. Its cognate antigen has yet to be identified. No base quality information exists; no much larger clone differs at one position. At one collaborating source in Seattle, patients were enrolled during active infection and were followed longitudinally through the course of disease. The collaborating institutions used their own protocols to collect whole blood in K2EDTA tubes. For TCRbeta analysis, collaborators shipped samples in one of three forms: frozen whole blood, isolated PBMCs, or DNA extracted from either of those sample types. Relative to germline, V is 8 bases shorter and J is 3 bases shorter, with 11 bases between their ends. The germline V gene gives CDR1 as MNHEY and CDR2 as SVGAGI. There are 12 amino acids in the CDR3, from cysteine to valine inclusive. The kept DNA is CDR3 alone, 36 bases in frame from the first base. TCRbeta CDR3 regions were amplified from genomic DNA by means of the immunoSEQ Assay, a bias-controlled multiplex PCR. Per the source publication's procedure: Within the assay, amplification of reference gene primers was used to estimate how many nucleated cells each sample contained. Sequence reads were collapsed and filtered to measure the absolute abundance of every unique TCRbeta CDR3 rearrangement. For each sample, productive Simpson clonality was calculated as the square root of Simpson's diversity index over productive rearrangements. The table was pulled from immuneACCESS by TCRdb, which kept in-frame rearrangements only. Such tables lose some clones; where checked, under half of the loss comes from unresolved V genes, and the rest has no known cause. For V, J and clone size, that table is used; D and trimming come from the DNA. In all, the sample holds approximately 120,000 clones, and approximately 90% of those were seen once. In total, the top ten clones hold around 2.1% of the sample.

The sequenced sample was peripheral blood. The rearranged chain carries TRBV6-5 and TRBJ2-7, and TRBD1 may be the D gene, going by 6 matching bases. This receptor was identified in a man aged 50-60 years with COVID-19, enrolled during active disease. The sequence in DNA is TGTGCCAGCGGGACACCCCGCTACGAGCAGTACGTC. This translates into CASGTPRYEQYV.